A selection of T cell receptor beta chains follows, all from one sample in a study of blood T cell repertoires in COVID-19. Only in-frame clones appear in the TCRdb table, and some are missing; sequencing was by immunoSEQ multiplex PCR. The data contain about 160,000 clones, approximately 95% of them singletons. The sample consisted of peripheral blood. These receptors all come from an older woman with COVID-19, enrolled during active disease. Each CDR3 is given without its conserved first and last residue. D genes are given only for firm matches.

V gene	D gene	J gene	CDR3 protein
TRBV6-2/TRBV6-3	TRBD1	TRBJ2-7	ASSYGNPGQYS
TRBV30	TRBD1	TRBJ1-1	AWTGQGNTEAF
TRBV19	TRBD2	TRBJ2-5	ASNAAGGRETQY
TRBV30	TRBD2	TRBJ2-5	AWSEGLAVETQY
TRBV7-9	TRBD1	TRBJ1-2	ASSFSRDRGSNGYT
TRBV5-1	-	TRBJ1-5	ASSLQGADQPQH
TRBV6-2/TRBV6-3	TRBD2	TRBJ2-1	ASSYGLAGYNEQF
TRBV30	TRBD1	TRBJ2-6	ARGPQGATGANVLT
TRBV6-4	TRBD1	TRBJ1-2	ASSKGARWGYT
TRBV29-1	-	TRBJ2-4	SVVGGALAKNIQY
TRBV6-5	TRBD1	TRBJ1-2	ASSYPRTGDSP
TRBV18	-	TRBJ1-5	ASSPTGGRTQH
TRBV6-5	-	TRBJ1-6	ASSPGTVYNSPLH
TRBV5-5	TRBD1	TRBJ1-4	ASSLVRGRTNEKLF
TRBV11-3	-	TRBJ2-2	ASSLTVTGELF
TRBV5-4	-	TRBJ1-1	ASSLTGLNTEAF
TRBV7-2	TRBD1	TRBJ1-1	ASSLEGARTEAF
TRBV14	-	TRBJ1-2	ASSQDPGGIYGYT
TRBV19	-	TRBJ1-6	ASSIGSSSYNSPLH
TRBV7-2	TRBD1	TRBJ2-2	ASGGQGGAGELF
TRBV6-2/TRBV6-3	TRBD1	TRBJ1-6	ASSKTGENSPLH
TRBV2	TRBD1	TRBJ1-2	ASNPGQGSYGYT
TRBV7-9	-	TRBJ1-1	ASSWDGGTEAF
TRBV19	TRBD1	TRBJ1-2	ASSNLDRAVGYT
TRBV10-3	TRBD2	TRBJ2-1	ATERGGHEQF
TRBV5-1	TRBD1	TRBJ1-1	ASTSFDRGTEAF
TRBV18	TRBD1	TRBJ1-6	ASSPVGGQINSPLH
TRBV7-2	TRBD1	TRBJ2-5	ASTGQGGWVETQY
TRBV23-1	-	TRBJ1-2	ASSLGGAYGYT